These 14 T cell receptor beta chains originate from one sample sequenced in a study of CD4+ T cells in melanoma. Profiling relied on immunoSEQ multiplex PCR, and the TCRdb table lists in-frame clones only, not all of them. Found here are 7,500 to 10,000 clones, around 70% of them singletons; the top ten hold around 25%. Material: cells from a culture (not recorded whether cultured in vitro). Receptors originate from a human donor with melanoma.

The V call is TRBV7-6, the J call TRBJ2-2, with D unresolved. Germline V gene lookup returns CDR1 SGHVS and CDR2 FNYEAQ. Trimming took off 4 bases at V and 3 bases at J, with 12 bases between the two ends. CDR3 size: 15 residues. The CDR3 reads CASSWRPEDTGELFF. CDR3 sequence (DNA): TGTGCCAGCAGCTGGCGGCCCGAAGACACCGGGGAGCTGTTTTTT.

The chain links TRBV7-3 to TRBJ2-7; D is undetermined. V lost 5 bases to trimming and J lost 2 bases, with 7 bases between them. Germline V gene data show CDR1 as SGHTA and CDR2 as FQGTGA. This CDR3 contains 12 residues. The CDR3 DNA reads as TGTGCCAGCAGCCCCGAGACCTACGAGCAGTACTTC. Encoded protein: CASSPETYEQYF.

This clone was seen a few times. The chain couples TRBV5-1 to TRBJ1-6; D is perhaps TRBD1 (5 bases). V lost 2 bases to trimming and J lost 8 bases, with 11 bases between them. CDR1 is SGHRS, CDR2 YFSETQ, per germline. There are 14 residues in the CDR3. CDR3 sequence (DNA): TGCGCCAGCAGCTTCTCAGGGTCGGATTCACCCCTCCACTTT. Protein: CASSFSGSDSPLHF.

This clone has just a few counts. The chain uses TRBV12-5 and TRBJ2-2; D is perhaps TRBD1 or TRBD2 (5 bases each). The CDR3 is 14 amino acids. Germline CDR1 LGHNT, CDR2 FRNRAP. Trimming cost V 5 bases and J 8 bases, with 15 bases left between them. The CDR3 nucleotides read TGTGCTAGTGGTCGTGGGGCCCCGGGGGGGGAGCTGTTTTTT. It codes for CASGRGAPGGELFF.

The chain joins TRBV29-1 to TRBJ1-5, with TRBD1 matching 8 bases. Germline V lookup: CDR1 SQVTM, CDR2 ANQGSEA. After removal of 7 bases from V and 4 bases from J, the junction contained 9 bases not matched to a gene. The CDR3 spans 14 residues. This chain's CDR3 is CSARGTGGNQPQHF. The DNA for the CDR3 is TGCAGCGCCAGGGGGACAGGAGGAAATCAGCCCCAGCATTTT.

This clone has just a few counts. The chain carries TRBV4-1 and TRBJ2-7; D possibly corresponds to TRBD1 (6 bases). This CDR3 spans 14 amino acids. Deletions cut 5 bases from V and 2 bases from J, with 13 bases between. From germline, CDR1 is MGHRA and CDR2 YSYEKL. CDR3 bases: TGCGCCAGCAGCTTGGCAGGGGTGGCCTACGAGCAGTACTTC. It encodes CASSLAGVAYEQYF.

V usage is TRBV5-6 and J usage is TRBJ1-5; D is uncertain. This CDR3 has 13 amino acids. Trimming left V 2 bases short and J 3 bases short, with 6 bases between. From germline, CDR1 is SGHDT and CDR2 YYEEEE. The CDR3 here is CASSLHLNQPQHF. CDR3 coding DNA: TGTGCCAGCAGCTTACACCTCAATCAGCCCCAGCATTTT.

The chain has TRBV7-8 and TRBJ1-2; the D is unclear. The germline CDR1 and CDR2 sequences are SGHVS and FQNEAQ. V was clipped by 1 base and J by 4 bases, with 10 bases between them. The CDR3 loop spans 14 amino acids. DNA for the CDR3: TGTGCCAGCAGCTTAGAGCGGGCATTCTATGGCTACACCTTC. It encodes CASSLERAFYGYTF.

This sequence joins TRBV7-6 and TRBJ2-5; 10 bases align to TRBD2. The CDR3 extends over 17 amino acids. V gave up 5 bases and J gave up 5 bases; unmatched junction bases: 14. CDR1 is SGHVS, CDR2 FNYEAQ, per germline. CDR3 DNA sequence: TGTGCCAGCAGCCCCTCCGGCAAGCGGGGGGGCCCGGAGACCCAGTACTTC. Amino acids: CASSPSGKRGGPETQYF.

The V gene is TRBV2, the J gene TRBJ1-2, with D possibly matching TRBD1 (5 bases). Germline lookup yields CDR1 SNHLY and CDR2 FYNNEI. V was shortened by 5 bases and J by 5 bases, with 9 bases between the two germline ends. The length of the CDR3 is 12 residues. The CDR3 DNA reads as TGTGCCAGCAGTAGGGGACGTTATGGCTACACCTTC. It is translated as CASSRGRYGYTF.

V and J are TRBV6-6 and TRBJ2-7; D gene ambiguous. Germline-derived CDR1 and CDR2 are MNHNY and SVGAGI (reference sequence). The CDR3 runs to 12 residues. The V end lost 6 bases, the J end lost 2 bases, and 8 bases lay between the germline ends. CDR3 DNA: TGTGCCAGCAGCTTTTTCCCCTACGAGCAGTACTTC. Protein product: CASSFFPYEQYF.

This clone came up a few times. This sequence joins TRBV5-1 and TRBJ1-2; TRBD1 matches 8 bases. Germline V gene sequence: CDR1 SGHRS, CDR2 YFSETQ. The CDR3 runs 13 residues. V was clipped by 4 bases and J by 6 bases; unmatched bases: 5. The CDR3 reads CASSVQGGDGYTF. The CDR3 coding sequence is TGCGCCAGCAGCGTACAGGGGGGGGATGGCTACACCTTC.

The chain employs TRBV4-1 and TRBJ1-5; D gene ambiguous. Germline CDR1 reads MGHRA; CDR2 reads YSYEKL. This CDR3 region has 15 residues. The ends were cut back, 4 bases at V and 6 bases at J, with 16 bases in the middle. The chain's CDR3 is CASSPGVPAGQPQHF. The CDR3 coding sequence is TGCGCCAGCAGCCCTGGGGTCCCGGCCGGTCAGCCCCAGCATTTT.

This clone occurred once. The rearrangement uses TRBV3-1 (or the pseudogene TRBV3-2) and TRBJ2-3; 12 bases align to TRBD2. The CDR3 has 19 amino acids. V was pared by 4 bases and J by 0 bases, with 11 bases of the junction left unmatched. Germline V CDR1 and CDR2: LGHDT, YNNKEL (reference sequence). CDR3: CASSRYGTSGGRSTDTQYF. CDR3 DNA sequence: TGTGCCAGCAGCCGCTATGGTACTAGCGGGGGGCGGAGCACAGATACGCAGTATTTT.